Listed below are T cell receptor beta chains from one sample, sequenced in a study of vaccination and CD4 T cells after COVID-19. TCRdb reprocessed the PCR reads with MiXCR, giving one entry per CDR3 protein. The repertoire includes thousands of distinct CDR3 sequences, less than 50% of them detected once, and about 57% sits in the top ten. Their antigen targets remain unknown. Input material: CD4+ T cells from blood, cultured in vitro. These receptors were collected from a human donor in good health. Both conserved end residues are part of each CDR3. Each record gives: D gene, clone size, V gene, J gene, CDR3 protein, CDR3 DNA. A D gene is named only where the DNA matches it firmly. Clone size appears in some rows only: once, few, many, or a class for an expanded clone.

>-|-|TRBV7-9|TRBJ1-2
CASSLAGNYGYTF
TGTGCCAGCAGCTTAGCCGGGAACTATGGCTACACCTTC
>TRBD1|-|TRBV29-1|TRBJ1-6
CSVDLRDRGRRPDSPLHF
TGCAGCGTTGACCTCCGGGACAGGGGTAGAAGACCTGATTCACCCCTCCACTTT
>TRBD1|few|TRBV15|TRBJ2-2
CATSRETGVPGELFF
TGTGCCACCAGCAGAGAGACAGGGGTTCCCGGGGAGCTGTTTTTT
>-|-|TRBV20-1|TRBJ1-1
CSARGDTEAFF
TGCAGTGCTAGAGGGGACACTGAAGCTTTCTTT
>-|-|TRBV27|TRBJ2-5
CASSLSGQGETQYF
TGTGCCAGCAGTTTATCCGGTCAGGGGGAGACCCAGTACTTC
>-|-|TRBV5-6|TRBJ2-7
CASSGPGSSYEQYF
TGTGCCAGCAGCGGCCCCGGGAGCTCCTACGAGCAGTACTTC
>-|-|TRBV14|TRBJ2-1
CASSHTRLVLHNEQFF
TGTGCCAGCAGCCATACTCGACTAGTCCTACACAATGAGCAGTTCTTC
>TRBD1|-|TRBV2|TRBJ2-5
CASKGGVFQETQYF
TGTGCCAGCAAAGGGGGCGTGTTCCAAGAGACCCAGTACTTC
>TRBD1|few|TRBV10-3|TRBJ1-1
CAIRGGQGDTEAFF
TGTGCCATCAGGGGGGGACAGGGTGACACTGAAGCTTTCTTT
>TRBD1|-|TRBV11-2|TRBJ1-6
CASSSSDRGSYNSPLHF
TGTGCCAGCAGTTCATCGGACAGGGGCTCCTATAATTCACCCCTCCACTTT
>TRBD2|-|TRBV5-1|TRBJ2-2
CASSLARTSGFGELFF
TGCGCCAGCAGCTTGGCCAGGACTAGTGGGTTCGGGGAGCTGTTTTTT
>TRBD1|-|TRBV6-1|TRBJ1-5
CASSDPGTGALSRNQPQHF
TGTGCCAGCAGTGATCCCGGGACAGGGGCCTTAAGTCGCAATCAGCCCCAGCATTTT
>-|few|TRBV20-1|TRBJ1-6
CSASGSYNSPLHF
TGCAGTGCGTCCGGGTCCTATAATTCACCCCTCCACTTT
>TRBD1|-|TRBV5-8|TRBJ1-5
CASSSGQGLVYSNQPQHF
TGTGCCAGCAGCTCGGGACAGGGGCTCGTCTATAGCAATCAGCCCCAGCATTTT
>-|-|TRBV6-1|TRBJ2-2
CASSEVGTGELFF
TGTGCCAGCAGTGAAGTCGGAACCGGGGAGCTGTTTTTT
>TRBD1|few|TRBV19|TRBJ1-1
CASSIRTGPGTEAFF
TGTGCCAGTAGTATCCGGACAGGGCCGGGCACTGAAGCTTTCTTT
>-|-|TRBV19|TRBJ1-1
CVSISATEAFF
TGTGTCAGTATCTCAGCCACTGAAGCTTTCTTT
>TRBD1|-|TRBV7-9|TRBJ1-2
CASSLELGTGSNYGYTF
TGTGCCAGCAGCTTAGAGCTCGGGACAGGGTCTAACTATGGCTACACCTTC
>-|-|TRBV6-1|TRBJ1-4
CASTRSLGGSEKLFF
TGTGCCAGCACCAGATCGTTAGGGGGGAGTGAAAAACTGTTTTTT
>-|-|TRBV27|TRBJ1-3
CASGGYGSGNTIYF
TGTGCCAGCGGAGGGTACGGATCTGGAAACACCATATATTTT
>-|-|TRBV20-1|TRBJ2-7
CSASGSYEQYF
TGCAGTGCTAGTGGGTCCTACGAGCAGTACTTC
>TRBD1|-|TRBV2|TRBJ2-2
CASTRQGTGELFF
TGTGCCAGCACTCGACAGGGGACCGGGGAGCTGTTTTTT
>-|-|TRBV2|TRBJ1-2
CASSASRKPYGYTF
TGTGCCAGCAGTGCCTCGAGAAAACCCTATGGCTACACCTTC
>-|-|TRBV12-3/TRBV12-4|TRBJ2-7
CASSLALKPYEQYF
TGTGCCAGCAGTTTAGCTCTAAAACCTTACGAGCAGTACTTC
>-|once|TRBV6-1|TRBJ1-1
CASWESTTPNTEAFF
TGTGCCAGTTGGGAGTCGACCACACCGAACACTGAAGCTTTCTTT
>-|-|TRBV6-1|TRBJ1-1
CASSFDVGSTEAFF
TGTGCCAGCAGCTTCGATGTGGGGAGCACTGAAGCTTTCTTT
>TRBD1|-|TRBV7-2|TRBJ1-1
CASGTSLTGSMNTEAFF
TGTGCCAGCGGGACCTCTTTGACAGGGAGCATGAACACTGAAGCTTTCTTT
>-|-|TRBV20-1|TRBJ2-7
CSARLRATSPYEQYF
TGCAGTGCTAGATTGAGGGCAACCAGTCCCTACGAGCAGTACTTC
>-|-|TRBV14|TRBJ1-2
CASSQGWPYGYTF
TGTGCCAGCAGCCAAGGTTGGCCCTATGGCTACACCTTC
>-|-|TRBV15|TRBJ2-5
CATSRERGETQYF
TGTGCCACCAGCAGAGAAAGGGGTGAGACCCAGTACTTC
>-|-|TRBV28|TRBJ1-2
CASSSTSGAWGYTF
TGTGCCAGCAGTTCCACCTCAGGGGCTTGGGGCTACACCTTC
>-|-|TRBV20-1|TRBJ1-1
CSARDIGPNTEAFF
TGCAGTGCTAGAGATATAGGGCCGAACACTGAAGCTTTCTTT
>TRBD1|few|TRBV5-4|TRBJ1-1
CASSFGTEDTEAFF
TGTGCCAGCAGCTTCGGGACAGAAGACACTGAAGCTTTCTTT
>TRBD1|-|TRBV7-9|TRBJ2-7
CASSVKTGIGEQYF
TGTGCCAGCAGCGTGAAGACAGGGATTGGCGAGCAGTACTTC
>TRBD1|once|TRBV18|TRBJ1-1
CASSPGTGGTEAFF
TGTGCCAGCTCACCAGGGACAGGGGGCACTGAAGCTTTCTTT
>-|-|TRBV11-2|TRBJ1-1
CASSLDRAGATGEAFF
TGTGCCAGCAGCTTAGATCGGGCAGGGGCAACAGGTGAAGCTTTCTTT
>-|once|TRBV5-6|TRBJ1-2
CASSLGTRWNYGYTF
TGTGCCAGCAGCTTGGGGACACGATGGAACTATGGCTACACCTTC
>-|-|TRBV6-5|TRBJ1-1
CASSYNLGAFF
TGTGCCAGCAGTTATAATCTAGGGGCTTTCTTT
>-|-|TRBV19|TRBJ2-5
CASKNREETQYF
TGTGCCAGTAAAAACAGGGAGGAGACCCAGTACTTC
>-|-|TRBV7-8|TRBJ1-3
CASTRGDPGNTIYF
TGTGCCAGCACCCGAGGGGATCCCGGAAACACCATATATTTT
>TRBD1|-|TRBV6-2/TRBV6-3|TRBJ1-5
CASSYLRDRGPKRSNQPQHF
TGTGCCAGCAGTTACCTGCGGGACAGGGGGCCAAAAAGAAGCAATCAGCCCCAGCATTTT
>-|-|TRBV24-1|TRBJ2-1
CATSDFPGPAQFF
TGTGCCACCAGTGATTTTCCGGGTCCGGCGCAGTTCTTC
>-|-|TRBV5-6|TRBJ1-2
CASSPWTVRYGYTF
TGTGCCAGCAGCCCATGGACCGTCCGCTATGGCTACACCTTC